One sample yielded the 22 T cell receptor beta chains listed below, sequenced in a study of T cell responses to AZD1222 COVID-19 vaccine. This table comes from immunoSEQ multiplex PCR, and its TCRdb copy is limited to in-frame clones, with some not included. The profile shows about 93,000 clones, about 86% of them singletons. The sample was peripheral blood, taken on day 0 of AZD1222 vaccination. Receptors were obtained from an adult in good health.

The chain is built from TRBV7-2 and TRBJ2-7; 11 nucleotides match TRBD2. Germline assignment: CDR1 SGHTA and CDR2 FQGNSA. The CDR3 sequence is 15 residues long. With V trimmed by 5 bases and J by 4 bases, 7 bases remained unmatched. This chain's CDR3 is CASSAAGTSGYEQYF. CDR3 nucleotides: TGTGCCAGCAGCGCCGCCGGGACTAGCGGATACGAGCAGTACTTC.

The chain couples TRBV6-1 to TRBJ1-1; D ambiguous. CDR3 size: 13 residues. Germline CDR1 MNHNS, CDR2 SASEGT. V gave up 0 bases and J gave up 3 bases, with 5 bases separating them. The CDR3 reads CASSEAWDTEAFF. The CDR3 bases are TGTGCCAGCAGTGAAGCGTGGGACACTGAAGCTTTCTTT.

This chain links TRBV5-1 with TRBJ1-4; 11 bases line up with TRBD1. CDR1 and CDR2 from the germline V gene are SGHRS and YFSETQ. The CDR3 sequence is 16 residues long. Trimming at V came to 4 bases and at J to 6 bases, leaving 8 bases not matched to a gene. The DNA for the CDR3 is TGCGCCAGCAGCGGGGACAGGGGGATTGGGGATGAAAAACTGTTTTTT. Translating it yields CASSGDRGIGDEKLFF. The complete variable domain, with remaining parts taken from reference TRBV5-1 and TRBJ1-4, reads KAGVTQTPRYLIKTRGQQVTLSCSPISGHRSVSWYQQTPGQGLQFLFEYFSETQRNKGNFPGRFSGRQFSNSRSEMNVSTLELGDSALYLCASSGDRGIGDEKLFFGSGTQLSVL.

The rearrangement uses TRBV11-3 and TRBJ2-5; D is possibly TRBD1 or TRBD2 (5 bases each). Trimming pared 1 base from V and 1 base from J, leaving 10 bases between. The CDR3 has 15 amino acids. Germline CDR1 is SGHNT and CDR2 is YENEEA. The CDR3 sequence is CASSLGGGSQETQYF. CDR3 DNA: TGTGCCAGCAGCTTAGGTGGGGGAAGCCAAGAGACCCAGTACTTC.

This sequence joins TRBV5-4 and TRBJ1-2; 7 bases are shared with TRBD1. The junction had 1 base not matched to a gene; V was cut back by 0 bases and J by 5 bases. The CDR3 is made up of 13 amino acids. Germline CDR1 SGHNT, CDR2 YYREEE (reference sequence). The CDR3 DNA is TGTGCCAGCAGCTTGGAGACAGGGTATGGCTACACCTTC. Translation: CASSLETGYGYTF.

The CDR3 nucleotides read TGTGCCAGCTCACCCCAAGGGACAGCTAATGAAAAACTGTTTTTT. This gives the protein CASSPQGTANEKLFF. The chain uses TRBV18 and TRBJ1-4; 7 bases fit TRBD1. Per the germline V gene, CDR1 is KGHSH and CDR2 is LQKENI. The CDR3 extends over 15 amino acids. V gave up 3 bases and J gave up 3 bases; unmatched junction bases: 4.

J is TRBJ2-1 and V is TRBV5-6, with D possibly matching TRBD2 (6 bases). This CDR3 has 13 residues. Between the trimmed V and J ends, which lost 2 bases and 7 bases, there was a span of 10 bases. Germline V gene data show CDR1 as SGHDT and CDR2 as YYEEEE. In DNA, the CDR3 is TGTGCCAGCAGCTTTACTAGCCGGAATGAGCAGTTCTTC. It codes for CASSFTSRNEQFF.

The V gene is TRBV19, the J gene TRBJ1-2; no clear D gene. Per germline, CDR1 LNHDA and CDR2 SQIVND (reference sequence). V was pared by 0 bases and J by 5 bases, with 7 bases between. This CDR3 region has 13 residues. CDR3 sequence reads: CASSIDLKYGYTF. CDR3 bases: TGTGCCAGTAGTATAGATCTGAAATATGGCTACACCTTC.

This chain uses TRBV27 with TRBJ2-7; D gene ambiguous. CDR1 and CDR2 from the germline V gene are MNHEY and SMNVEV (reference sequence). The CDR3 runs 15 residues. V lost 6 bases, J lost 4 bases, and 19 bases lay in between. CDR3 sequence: CASSSSVGNLYEQYF. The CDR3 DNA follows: TGTGCCAGCAGCTCCTCGGTGGGTAATCTTTACGAGCAGTACTTC.

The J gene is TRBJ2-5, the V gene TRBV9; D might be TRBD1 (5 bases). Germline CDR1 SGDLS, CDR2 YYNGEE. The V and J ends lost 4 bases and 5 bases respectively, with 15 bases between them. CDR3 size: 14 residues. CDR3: CASSPDSREETQYF. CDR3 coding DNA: TGTGCCAGCAGCCCCGACAGTCGAGAGGAGACCCAGTACTTC.

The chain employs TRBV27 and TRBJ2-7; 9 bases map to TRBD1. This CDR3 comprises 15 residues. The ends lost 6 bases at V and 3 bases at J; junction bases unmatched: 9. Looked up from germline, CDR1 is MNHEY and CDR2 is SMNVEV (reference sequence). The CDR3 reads CASSPANRGHYEQYF. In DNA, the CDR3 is TGTGCCAGCAGCCCCGCGAACAGGGGGCACTACGAGCAGTACTTC.

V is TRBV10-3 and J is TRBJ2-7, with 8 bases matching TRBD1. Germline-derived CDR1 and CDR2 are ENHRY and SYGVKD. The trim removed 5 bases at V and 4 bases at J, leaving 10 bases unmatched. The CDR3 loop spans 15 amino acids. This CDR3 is CAISSTGQGLYEQYF. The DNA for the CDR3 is TGTGCCATCAGTAGTACCGGACAGGGTTTGTACGAGCAGTACTTC.

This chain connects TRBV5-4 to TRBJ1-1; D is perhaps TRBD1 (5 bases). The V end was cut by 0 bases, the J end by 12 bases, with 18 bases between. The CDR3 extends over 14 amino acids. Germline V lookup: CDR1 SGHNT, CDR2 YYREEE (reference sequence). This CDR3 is CASSLAGWGVPPFF. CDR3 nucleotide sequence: TGTGCCAGCAGCTTGGCCGGGTGGGGGGTCCCCCCTTTCTTT.

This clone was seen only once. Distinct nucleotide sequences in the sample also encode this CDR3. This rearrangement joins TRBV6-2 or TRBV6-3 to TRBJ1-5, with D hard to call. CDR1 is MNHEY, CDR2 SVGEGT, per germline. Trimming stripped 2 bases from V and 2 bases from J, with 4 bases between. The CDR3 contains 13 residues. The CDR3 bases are TGTGCCAGCAGTTACAATCGCAATCAGCCCCAGCATTTT. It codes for CASSYNRNQPQHF.

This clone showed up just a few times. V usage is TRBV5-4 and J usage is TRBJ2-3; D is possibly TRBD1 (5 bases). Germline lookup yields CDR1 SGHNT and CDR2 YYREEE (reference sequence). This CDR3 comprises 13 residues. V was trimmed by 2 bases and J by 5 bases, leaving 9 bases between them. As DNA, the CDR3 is TGTGCCAGCAGCTTAGGTCAGGGAGATACGCAGTATTTT. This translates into CASSLGQGDTQYF.

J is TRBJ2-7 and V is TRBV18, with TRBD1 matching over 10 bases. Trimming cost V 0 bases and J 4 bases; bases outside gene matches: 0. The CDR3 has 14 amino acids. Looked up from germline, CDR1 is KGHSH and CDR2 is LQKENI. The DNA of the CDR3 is TGTGCCAGCTCACCACCGGGACAGGGGTACGAGCAGTACTTC. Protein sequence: CASSPPGQGYEQYF.

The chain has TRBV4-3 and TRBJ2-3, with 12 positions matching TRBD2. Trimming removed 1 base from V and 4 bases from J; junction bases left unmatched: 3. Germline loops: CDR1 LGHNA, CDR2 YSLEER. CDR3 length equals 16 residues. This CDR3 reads CASSQGLAGAADTQYF. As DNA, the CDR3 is TGCGCCAGCAGCCAAGGACTAGCGGGAGCTGCAGATACGCAGTATTTT.

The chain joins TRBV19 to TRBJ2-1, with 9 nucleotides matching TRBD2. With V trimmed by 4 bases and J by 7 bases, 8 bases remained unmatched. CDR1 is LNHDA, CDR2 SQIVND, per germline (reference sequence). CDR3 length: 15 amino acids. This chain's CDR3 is CASSNLAGWVNEQFF. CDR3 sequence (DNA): TGTGCCAGTAGTAACCTAGCGGGGTGGGTGAATGAGCAGTTCTTC.

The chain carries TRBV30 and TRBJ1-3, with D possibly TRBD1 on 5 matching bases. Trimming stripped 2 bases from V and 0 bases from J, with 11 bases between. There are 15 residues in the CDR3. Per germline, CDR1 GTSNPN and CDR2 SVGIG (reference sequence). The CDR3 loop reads CAWSSWGTSGNTIYF. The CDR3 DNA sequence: TGTGCCTGGAGTAGCTGGGGGACCTCTGGAAACACCATATATTTT. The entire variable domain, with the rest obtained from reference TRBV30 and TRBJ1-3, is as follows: SQTIHQWPATLVQPVGSPLSLECTVEGTSNPNLYWYRQAAGRGLQLLFYSVGIGQISSEVPQNLSASRPQDRQFILSSKKLLLSDSGFYLCAWSSWGTSGNTIYFGEGSWLTVV.

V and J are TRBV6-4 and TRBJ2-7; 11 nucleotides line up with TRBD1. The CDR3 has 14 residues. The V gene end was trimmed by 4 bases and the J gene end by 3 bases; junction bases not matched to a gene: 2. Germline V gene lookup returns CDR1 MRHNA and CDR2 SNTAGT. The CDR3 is CASSAGTGGYEQYF. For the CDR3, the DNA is TGTGCCAGCAGTGCCGGGACAGGGGGCTACGAGCAGTACTTC.

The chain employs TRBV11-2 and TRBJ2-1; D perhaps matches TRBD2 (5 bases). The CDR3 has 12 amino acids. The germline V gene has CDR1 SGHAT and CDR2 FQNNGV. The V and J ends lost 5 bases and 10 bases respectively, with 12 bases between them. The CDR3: CASSRVGGEQFF. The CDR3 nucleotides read TGTGCCAGCAGCCGCGTCGGAGGCGAGCAGTTCTTC.

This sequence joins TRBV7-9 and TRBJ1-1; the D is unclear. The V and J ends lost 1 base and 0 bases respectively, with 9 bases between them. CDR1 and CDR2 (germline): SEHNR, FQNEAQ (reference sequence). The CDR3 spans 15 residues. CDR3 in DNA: TGTGCCAGCAGCTTAGTGGTAGGATTGAACACTGAAGCTTTCTTT. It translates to CASSLVVGLNTEAFF.